This T cell receptor beta chain was captured by sequencing in a study of blood T cell repertoires in COVID-19. Turning to the study itself: PBMCs, B-cell-depleted T cells, or T cells were the source of the cDNA or gDNA that made up the material.

The protocol was immunoSEQ multiplex PCR, while the TCRdb copy is restricted to in-frame clones and leaves out a portion. The sample contains roughly 79,000 clones, roughly four fifths of which appear only once. Sequencing input: peripheral blood. This receptor was obtained from a human donor in a cohort sampled during active COVID-19.

CDR3 sequence reads: CASSQTGRGQTQYF. The CDR3 DNA reads TGTGCCAGCAGCCAAACCGGGAGGGGGCAGACCCAGTACTTC. The rearrangement uses TRBV5-6 and TRBJ2-5; tentatively, D is TRBD2 (8 bases). This CDR3 is built from 14 residues. Germline CDR1 and CDR2: SGHDT and YYEEEE. V lost 4 bases and J 6 bases, leaving 16 bases between the germline ends.